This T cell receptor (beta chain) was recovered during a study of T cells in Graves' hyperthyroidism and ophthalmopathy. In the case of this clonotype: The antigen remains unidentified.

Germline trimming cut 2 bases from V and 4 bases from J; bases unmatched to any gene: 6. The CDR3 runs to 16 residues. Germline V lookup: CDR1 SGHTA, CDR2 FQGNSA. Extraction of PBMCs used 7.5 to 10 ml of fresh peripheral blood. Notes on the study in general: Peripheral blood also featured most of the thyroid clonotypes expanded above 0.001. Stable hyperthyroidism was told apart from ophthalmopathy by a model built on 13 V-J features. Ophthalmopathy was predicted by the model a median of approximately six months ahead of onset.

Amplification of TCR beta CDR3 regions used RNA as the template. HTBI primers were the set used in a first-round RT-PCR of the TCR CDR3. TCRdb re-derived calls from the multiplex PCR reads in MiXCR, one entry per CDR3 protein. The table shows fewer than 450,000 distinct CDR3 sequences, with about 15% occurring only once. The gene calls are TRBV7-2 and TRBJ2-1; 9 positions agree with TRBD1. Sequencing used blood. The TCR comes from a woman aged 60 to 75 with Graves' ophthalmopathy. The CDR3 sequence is CASSLTGTGIYNEQFF. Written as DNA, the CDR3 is TGTGCCAGCAGCTTAACCGGGACAGGGATTTACAATGAGCAGTTCTTC. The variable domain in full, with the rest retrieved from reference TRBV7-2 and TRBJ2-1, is GAGVSQSPSNKVTEKGKDVELRCDPISGHTALYWYRQSLGQGLEFLIYFQGNSAPDKSGLPSDRFSAERTGGSVSTLTIQRTQQEDSAVYLCASSLTGTGIYNEQFFGPGTRLTVL.